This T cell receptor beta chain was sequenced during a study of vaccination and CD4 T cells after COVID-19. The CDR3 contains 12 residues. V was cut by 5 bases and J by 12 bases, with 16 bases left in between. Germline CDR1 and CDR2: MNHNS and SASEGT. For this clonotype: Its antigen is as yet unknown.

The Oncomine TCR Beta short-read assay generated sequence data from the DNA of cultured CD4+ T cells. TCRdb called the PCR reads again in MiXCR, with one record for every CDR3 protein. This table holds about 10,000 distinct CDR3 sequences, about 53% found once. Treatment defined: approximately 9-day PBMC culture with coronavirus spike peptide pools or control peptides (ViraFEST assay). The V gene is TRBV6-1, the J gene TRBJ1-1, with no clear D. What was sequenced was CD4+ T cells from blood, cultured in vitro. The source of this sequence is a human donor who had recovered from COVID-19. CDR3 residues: CASSTTTPGTFF. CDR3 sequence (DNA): TGTGCCAGCAGTACGACCACCCCGGGAACTTTCTTT.